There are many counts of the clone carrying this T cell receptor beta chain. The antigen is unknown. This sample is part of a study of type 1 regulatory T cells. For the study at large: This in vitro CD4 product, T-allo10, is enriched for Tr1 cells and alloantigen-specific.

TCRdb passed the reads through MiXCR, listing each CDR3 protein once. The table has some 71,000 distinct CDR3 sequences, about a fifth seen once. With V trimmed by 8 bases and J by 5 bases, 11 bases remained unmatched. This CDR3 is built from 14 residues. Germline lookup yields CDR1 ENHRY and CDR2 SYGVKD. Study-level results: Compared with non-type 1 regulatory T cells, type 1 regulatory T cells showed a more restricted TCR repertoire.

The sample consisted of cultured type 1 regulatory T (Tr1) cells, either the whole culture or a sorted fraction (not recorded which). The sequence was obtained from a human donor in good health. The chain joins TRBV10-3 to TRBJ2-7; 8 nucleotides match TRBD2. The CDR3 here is CAIPRGLGSDEQYF. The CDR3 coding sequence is TGTGCCATCCCTAGGGGACTAGGATCCGACGAGCAGTACTTC.